One TCR beta chain is described in this entry. Its antigen is undetermined. These data come from a study of response to subunit inactivated influenza vaccine. Findings and caveats of the study: Each seasonal influenza vaccination recruits few new T cells, the authors suggested.

Per the germline V gene, CDR1 is DFQATT and CDR2 is SNEGSKA (reference sequence). The germline V and J ends were trimmed by 6 bases and 3 bases, with 20 bases remaining between them. The CDR3 has 15 amino acids. TCRdb analysed the RT-PCR reads with MiXCR anew, one entry per CDR3 protein. Of about 570,000 distinct CDR3 sequences listed, about 11% are singletons. These data were likewise used in another study, on T cells expressing NK-cell markers. This second study says: TCR beta cDNA was made by 5'RACE template switching with UMIs. Most of the eight sequenced donors were HCMV-seropositive; one was seronegative. The same clonotypes also predominated in the CD3+CD56-NKG2C+ fraction of four donors.

The sequences come from PBMCs from blood, collected on the day of vaccination. This clonotype originated in a man aged 50 to 60 who received an inactivated influenza vaccine. The chain couples TRBV20-1 to TRBJ2-5; maybe TRBD1 (7 bases). The CDR3 nucleotides read TGCAGTGCCCCAAGGAGGGGGCGCTCAAAAGAGACCCAGTACTTC. This encodes CSAPRRGRSKETQYF.